This T cell receptor beta chain was found in a study of T cells after yellow fever vaccination. Study results and limitations: Once the booster was given, most primary-vaccination clones reappeared, at 95% to 98% for CD4 and roughly 86% for CD8. Some clonotypes, a small share, were shared between CD4 and CD8 compartments. A secondary response was less intense yet reached its peak sooner, at day 5 versus 15.

For TCR, cDNA came from 5'RACE template switching, which added a universal primer site and UMIs. A single record per CDR3 protein comes from TCRdb applying MiXCR to the 5' RACE reads. This sample has about 310,000 distinct CDR3 sequences; approximately 3.9% occur once, and the top ten carry 23%. In its sample, this clonotype was seen many times. What it binds is unknown. Looked up from germline, CDR1 is MNHEY and CDR2 is SMNVEV (reference sequence). Trimming stripped 7 bases from V and 4 bases from J, with 16 bases between. The CDR3 runs 15 residues. Sequenced here: PBMCs, sampled on the day of the yellow fever booster vaccination. The source is a man aged 18 to 35 who received the YFV17D yellow fever vaccine. This chain connects TRBV27 to TRBJ2-2; D uncertain. In DNA form, the CDR3 reads TGTGCCAGCACCAAAGGACCGTCGGGCACCGGGGAGCTGTTTTTT. It codes for CASTKGPSGTGELFF.